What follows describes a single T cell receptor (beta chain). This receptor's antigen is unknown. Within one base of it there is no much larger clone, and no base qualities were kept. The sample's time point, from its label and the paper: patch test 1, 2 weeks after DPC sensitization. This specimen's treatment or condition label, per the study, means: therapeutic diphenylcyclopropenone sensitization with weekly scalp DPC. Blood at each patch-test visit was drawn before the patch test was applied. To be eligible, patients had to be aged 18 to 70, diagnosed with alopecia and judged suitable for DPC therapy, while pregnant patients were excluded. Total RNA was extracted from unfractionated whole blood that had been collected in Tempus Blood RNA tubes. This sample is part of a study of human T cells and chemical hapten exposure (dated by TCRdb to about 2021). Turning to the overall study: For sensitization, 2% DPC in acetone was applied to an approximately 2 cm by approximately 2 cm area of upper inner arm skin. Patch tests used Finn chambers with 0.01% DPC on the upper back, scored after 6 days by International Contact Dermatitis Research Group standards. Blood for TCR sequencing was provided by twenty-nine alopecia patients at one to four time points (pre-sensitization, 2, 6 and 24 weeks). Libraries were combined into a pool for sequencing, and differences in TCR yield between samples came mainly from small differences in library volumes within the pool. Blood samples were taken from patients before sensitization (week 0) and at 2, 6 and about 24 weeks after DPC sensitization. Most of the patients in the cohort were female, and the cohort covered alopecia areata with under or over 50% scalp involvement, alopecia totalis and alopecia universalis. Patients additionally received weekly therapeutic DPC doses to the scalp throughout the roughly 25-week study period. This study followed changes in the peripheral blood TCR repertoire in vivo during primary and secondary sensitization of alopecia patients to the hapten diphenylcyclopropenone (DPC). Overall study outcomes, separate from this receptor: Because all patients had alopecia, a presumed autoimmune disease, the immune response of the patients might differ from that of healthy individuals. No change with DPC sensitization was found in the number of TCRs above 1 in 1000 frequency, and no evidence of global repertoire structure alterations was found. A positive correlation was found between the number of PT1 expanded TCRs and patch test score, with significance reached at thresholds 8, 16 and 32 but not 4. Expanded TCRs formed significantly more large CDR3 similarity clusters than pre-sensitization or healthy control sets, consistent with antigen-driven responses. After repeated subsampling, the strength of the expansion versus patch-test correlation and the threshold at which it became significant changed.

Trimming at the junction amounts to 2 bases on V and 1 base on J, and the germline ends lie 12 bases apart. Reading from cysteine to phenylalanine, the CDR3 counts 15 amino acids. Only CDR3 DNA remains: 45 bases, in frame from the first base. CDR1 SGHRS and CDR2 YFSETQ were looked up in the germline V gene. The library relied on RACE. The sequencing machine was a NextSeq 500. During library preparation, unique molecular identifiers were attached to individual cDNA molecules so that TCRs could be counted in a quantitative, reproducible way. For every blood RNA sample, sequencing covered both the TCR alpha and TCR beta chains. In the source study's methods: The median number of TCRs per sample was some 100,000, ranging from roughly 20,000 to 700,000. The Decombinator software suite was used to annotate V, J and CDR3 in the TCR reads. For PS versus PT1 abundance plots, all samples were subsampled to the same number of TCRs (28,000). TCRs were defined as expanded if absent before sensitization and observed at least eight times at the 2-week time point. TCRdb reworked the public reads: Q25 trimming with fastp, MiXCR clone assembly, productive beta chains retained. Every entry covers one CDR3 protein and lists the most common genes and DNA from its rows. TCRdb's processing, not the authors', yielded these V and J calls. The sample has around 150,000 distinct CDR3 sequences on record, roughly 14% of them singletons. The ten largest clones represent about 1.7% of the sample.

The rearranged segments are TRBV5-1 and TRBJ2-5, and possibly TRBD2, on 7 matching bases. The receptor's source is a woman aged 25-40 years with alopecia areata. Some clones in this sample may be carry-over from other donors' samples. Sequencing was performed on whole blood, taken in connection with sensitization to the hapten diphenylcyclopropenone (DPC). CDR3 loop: CASSFAGATQETQYF. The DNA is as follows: TGCGCCAGCAGCTTTGCGGGGGCCACCCAAGAGACCCAGTACTTC.